This TCR beta chain is drawn from a study of blood T cell repertoires in COVID-19. Across the study: Some COVID-19 samples were acute and others convalescent; all came from the United States, Italy and Spain.

Per the original data handling: Estimates of nucleated cell counts were drawn from the amplification of reference gene primers. Generated by immunoSEQ multiplex PCR, the TCRdb table keeps only in-frame clones and is missing some. From that table come the V and J calls and clone size; the DNA was used to work out D and trimming. Of some 240,000 clones listed, 87% are singletons. This CDR3 has 13 amino acids. Trimming took off 6 bases at V and 6 bases at J, with 14 bases between the two ends. The germline gives CDR1 MNHEY, CDR2 SVGAGI. This chain joins TRBV6-5 and TRBJ1-2; tentatively, D is TRBD1 (5 bases). The receptor was derived from a man in his 60s who had recovered from COVID-19. Sequencing was performed on peripheral blood. For the CDR3, the DNA is TGTGCCAGCAGACCACAGGTCCCTAATGGCTACACCTTC. Translating gives CASRPQVPNGYTF.